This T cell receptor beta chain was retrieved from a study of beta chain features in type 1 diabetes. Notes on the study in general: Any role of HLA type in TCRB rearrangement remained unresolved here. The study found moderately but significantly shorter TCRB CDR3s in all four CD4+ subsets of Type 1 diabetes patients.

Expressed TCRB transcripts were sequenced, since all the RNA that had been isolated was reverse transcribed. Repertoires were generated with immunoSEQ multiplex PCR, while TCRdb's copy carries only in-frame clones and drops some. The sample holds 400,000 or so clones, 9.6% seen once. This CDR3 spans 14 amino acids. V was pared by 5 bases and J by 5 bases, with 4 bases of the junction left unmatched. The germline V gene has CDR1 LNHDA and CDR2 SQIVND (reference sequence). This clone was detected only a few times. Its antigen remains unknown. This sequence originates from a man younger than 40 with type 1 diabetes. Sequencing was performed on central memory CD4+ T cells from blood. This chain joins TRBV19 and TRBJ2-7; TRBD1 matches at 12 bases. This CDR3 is CASSAGTGGNEQYF. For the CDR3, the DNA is TGTGCCAGTAGTGCCGGGACAGGGGGCAACGAGCAGTACTTC.